This TCR beta chain was captured in a study of T cells after somatic rescue of genetic block. Only in-frame clones appear in the TCRdb table, and some are missing; sequencing was by immunoSEQ multiplex PCR. The repertoire holds tens of thousands of clones, with approximately 91% as singletons. This CDR3 is built from 14 residues. V was clipped by 0 bases and J by 8 bases; unmatched bases: 4. CDR1 is SGHNT, CDR2 YYREEE, per germline (reference sequence). Source material: peripheral blood mononuclear cells (PBMCs). The source of this sequence is a man under 40. V is TRBV5-4 and J is TRBJ2-3, with 9 nucleotides matching TRBD2. CDR3 sequence: CASSLGGSGSTQYF. The CDR3 DNA follows: TGTGCCAGCAGCTTGGGGGGTAGCGGGAGTACGCAGTATTTT.